The source of this T cell receptor (beta chain) is a study of human T cells and chemical hapten exposure. Study information: Diphenylcyclopropenone was applied weekly to patients' scalps across the roughly 24-week study.

Sample time point: patch test 2, 6 weeks after DPC sensitization. Treatment here: therapeutic diphenylcyclopropenone sensitization with weekly scalp DPC. Germline lookup yields CDR1 MNHNS and CDR2 SASEGT. Trimming stripped 10 bases from V and 0 bases from J, with 9 bases between. This CDR3 comprises 12 residues. Each CDR3 protein is one row after TCRdb ran MiXCR on the RACE reads. The repertoire holds around 42,000 distinct CDR3 sequences, approximately 3.4% seen once, with 6.7% in the top ten. This receptor was obtained from a man aged 40-55 years with alopecia areata. Some clones in this sample may be carry-over from other donors' samples. The specimen comprised whole blood, sampled in connection with sensitization to the hapten diphenylcyclopropenone (DPC). This rearrangement joins TRBV6-1 to TRBJ1-2, with D unresolved. CDR3 loop: CATKETNYGYTF. DNA of the CDR3: TGTGCCACTAAGGAGACTAACTATGGCTACACCTTC.